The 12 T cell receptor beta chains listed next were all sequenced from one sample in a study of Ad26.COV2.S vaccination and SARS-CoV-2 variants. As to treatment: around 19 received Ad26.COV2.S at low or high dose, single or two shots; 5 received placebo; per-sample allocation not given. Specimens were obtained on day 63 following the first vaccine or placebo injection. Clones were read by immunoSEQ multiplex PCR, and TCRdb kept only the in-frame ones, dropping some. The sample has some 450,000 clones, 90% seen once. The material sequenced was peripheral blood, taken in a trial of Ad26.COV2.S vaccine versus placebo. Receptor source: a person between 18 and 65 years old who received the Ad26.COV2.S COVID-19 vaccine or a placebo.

CDR3 in DNA: TGTGCCAGCAGCCAATTATTAGCGGGAGGCTCCACAGATACGCAGTATTTT. This codes for CASSQLLAGGSTDTQYF. The chain carries TRBV4-2 and TRBJ2-3, with 10 positions matching TRBD2. Germline CDR1 is LGHNA and CDR2 is YNFKEQ. This CDR3 has 17 amino acids. V was clipped by 2 bases and J by 2 bases; unmatched bases: 7.

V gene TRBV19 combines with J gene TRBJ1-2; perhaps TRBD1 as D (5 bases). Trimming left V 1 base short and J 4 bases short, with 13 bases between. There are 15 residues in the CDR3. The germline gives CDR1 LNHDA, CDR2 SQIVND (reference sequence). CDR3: CASSIVMGEVYGYTF. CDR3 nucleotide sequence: TGTGCCAGTAGTATAGTGATGGGGGAAGTCTATGGCTACACCTTC.

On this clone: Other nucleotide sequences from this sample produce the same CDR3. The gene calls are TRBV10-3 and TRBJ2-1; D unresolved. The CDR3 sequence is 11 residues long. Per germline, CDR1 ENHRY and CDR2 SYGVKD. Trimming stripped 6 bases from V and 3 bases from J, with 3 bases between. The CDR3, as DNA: TGTGCCATCAGCGACTACAATGAGCAGTTCTTC. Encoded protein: CAISDYNEQFF.

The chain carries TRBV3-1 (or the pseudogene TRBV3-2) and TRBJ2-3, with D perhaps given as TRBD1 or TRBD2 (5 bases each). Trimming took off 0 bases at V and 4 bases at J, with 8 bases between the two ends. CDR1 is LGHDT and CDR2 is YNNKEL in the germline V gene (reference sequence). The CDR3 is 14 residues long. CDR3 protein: CASSQDRGSDTQYF. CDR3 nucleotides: TGTGCCAGCAGCCAAGATCGGGGCTCAGATACGCAGTATTTT.

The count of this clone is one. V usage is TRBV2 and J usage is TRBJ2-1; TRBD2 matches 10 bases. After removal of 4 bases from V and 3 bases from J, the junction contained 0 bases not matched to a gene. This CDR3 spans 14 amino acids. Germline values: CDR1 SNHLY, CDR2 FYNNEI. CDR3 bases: TGTGCCAGCAGTGGGACTAGCGGCTACAATGAGCAGTTCTTC. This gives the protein CASSGTSGYNEQFF.

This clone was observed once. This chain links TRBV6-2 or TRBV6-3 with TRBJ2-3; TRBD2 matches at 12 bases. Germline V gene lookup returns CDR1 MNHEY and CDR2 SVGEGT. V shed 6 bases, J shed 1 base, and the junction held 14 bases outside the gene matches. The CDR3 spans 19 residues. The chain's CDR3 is CASSQLYPGLAGRTDTQYF. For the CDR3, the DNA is TGTGCCAGCAGCCAACTATACCCGGGACTAGCGGGCCGCACAGATACGCAGTATTTT.

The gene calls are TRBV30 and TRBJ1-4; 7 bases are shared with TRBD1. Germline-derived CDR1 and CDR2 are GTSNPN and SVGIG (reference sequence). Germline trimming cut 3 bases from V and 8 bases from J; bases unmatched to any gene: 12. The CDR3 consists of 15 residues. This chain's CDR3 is CAWSKGGGAEEKLFF. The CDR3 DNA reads TGTGCCTGGAGCAAGGGAGGGGGCGCAGAGGAAAAACTGTTTTTT.

The CDR3 is CASSLWQDGNTIYF. For the CDR3, the DNA is TGTGCCAGCAGCTTATGGCAGGATGGAAACACCATATATTTT. This chain connects TRBV7-2 to TRBJ1-3, with no clear D. Germline CDR1 SGHTA, CDR2 FQGNSA. The CDR3 sequence is 14 residues long. Deletions cut 2 bases from V and 3 bases from J, with 8 bases between.

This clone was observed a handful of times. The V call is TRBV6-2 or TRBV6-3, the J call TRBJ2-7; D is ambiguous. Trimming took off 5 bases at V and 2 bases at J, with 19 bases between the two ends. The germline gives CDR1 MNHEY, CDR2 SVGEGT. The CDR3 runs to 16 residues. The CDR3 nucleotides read TGTGCCAGCAGTACCTTCAATATGCCCCACCCCTACGAGCAGTACTTC. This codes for CASSTFNMPHPYEQYF.

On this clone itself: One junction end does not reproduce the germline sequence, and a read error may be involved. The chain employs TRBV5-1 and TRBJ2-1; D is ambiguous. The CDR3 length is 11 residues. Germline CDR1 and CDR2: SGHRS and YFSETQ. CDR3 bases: TGCGCCAGCAGCTTGGGGGCCTTACAGATCTTC. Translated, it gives CASSLGALQIF.

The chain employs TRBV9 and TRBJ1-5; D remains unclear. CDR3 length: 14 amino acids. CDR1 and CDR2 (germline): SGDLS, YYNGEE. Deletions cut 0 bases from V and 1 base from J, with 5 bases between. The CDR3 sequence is CASSVDVSNQPQHF. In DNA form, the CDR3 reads TGTGCCAGCAGCGTAGACGTCAGCAATCAGCCCCAGCATTTT.

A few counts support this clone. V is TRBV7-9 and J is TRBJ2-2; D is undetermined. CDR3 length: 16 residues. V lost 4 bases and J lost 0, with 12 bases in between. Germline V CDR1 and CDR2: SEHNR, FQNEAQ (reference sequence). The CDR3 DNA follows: TGTGCCAGCAGCTCTACCCGGCCGCCGAACACCGGGGAGCTGTTTTTT. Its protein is CASSSTRPPNTGELFF.